A selection of T cell receptor beta chains follows, all from one sample in a study of blood T cells in healthy people across ages. TCRdb re-derived calls from the 5' RACE reads in MiXCR, one entry per CDR3 protein. The repertoire includes roughly 1.5 million distinct CDR3 sequences, 40% to 45% of them detected once, and 4% sits in the top ten. Material for sequencing was blood. These TCRs come from a woman younger than 35 in good health. CDR3s include the opening cysteine and the closing phenylalanine or tryptophan. Fields, in order: CDR3 DNA, CDR3 protein, V gene, J gene, CDR3 length, clone size, D gene. The D gene is left open where the match is weak. Not all rows give a size; the values are once, few, many and, for expanded clones, a class.

DNA: TGCAGTGCTAGTCTCGGGGATACCTACAATGAGCAGTACTTC; CDR3: CSASLGDTYNEQYF; V: TRBV20-1; J: TRBJ2-7; length: 14; size: NA; D: NA
DNA: TGCAGTGCTTCGACCGGGACGGATTTTTACGAGCAGTACTTC; CDR3: CSASTGTDFYEQYF; V: TRBV20-1; J: TRBJ2-7; length: 14; size: NA; D: NA
DNA: TGCAGTGCTAGAGATCCCGGAACGGTGAGCTCCTACAATGAGCAGTTCTTC; CDR3: CSARDPGTVSSYNEQFF; V: TRBV20-1; J: TRBJ2-1; length: 17; size: NA; D: NA
DNA: TGTGCCAGCAGTTCGACAGGGGGAACCTCCTACGAGCAGTACTTC; CDR3: CASSSTGGTSYEQYF; V: TRBV28; J: TRBJ2-7; length: 15; size: NA; D: TRBD1
DNA: TGTGCCAGCAGTTTTGGGCAGGGGGCTTCACCCCTCCACTTT; CDR3: CASSFGQGASPLHF; V: TRBV12-3/TRBV12-4; J: TRBJ1-6; length: 14; size: few; D: TRBD1
DNA: TGTGCCAGCAGCCACACTAGCGCAGACGAGCAGTACTTC; CDR3: CASSHTSADEQYF; V: TRBV7-9; J: TRBJ2-7; length: 13; size: NA; D: TRBD2
DNA: TGTGCCAGCAGCCTAAACCCGGGGAGATGGTCTCTACCCCTCCACTTT; CDR3: CASSLNPGRWSLPLHF; V: TRBV7-2; J: TRBJ1-6; length: 16; size: once; D: NA
DNA: TGTGCCAGCAGCTCCCCCGGGGGCCACACAGATACGCAGTATTTT; CDR3: CASSSPGGHTDTQYF; V: TRBV11-2; J: TRBJ2-3; length: 15; size: NA; D: NA
DNA: TGTGCCAGCAAGCGACAGCTGAACACTGAAGCTTTCTTT; CDR3: CASKRQLNTEAFF; V: TRBV6-5; J: TRBJ1-1; length: 13; size: NA; D: NA
DNA: TGTGCCAGCATGGCTGGGGGCGGGGGCTATGGCTACACCTTC; CDR3: CASMAGGGGYGYTF; V: TRBV2; J: TRBJ1-2; length: 14; size: few; D: NA